This entry concerns a single TCR beta chain. What it binds is not known. Trimming removed 6 bases from V and 4 bases from J; junction bases left unmatched: 8. From germline, CDR1 is MNHEY and CDR2 SVGAGI. The CDR3 extends over 15 amino acids. It was CD45RO-negative cells, positively selected for CCR7, that made up naive CD8 cells, with terminally differentiated effector memory CD45RA+ cells excluded. The sample is drawn from a study of shared clonotypes between healthy human individuals. Study results and limitations: Compared with memory subsets, naive subsets generally had larger estimated richness. Only blood was sampled; tissue repertoires likely differ.

TCRdb's table, derived via immunoSEQ multiplex PCR, lists solely in-frame clones and lacks some. The sample yields about 580,000 clones, roughly 98% seen once. This clonotype originated in a man aged 25-45 years in good health. Sequencing was done on a sample of naive CD8+ T cells sorted from blood. The rearrangement links TRBV6-5 to TRBJ2-1; the match to TRBD1 covers 8 bases. The CDR3 sequence: CASSPGQDGYNEQFF. Written as DNA, the CDR3 is TGTGCCAGCAGCCCGGGACAGGATGGTTACAATGAGCAGTTCTTC.